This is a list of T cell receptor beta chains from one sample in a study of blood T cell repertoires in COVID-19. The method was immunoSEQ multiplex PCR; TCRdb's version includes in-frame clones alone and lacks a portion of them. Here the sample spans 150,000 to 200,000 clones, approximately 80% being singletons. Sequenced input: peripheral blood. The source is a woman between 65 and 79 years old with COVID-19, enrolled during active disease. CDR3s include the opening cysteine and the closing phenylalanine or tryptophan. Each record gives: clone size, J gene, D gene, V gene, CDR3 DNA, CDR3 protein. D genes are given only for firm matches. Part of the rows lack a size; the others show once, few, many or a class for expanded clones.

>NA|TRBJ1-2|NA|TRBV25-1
TGTGCCAGTTCCGGCAGTCCGGGAGGCTACACCTTC
CASSGSPGGYTF
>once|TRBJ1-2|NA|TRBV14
TGTGCCAGCAGGCTAGGAACCAGGGGAGAGAGTGGCTACACCTTC
CASRLGTRGESGYTF
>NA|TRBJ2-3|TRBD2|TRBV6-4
TGTGCCAGCACCGCTAGCGGAACTAGCACAGATACGCAGTATTTT
CASTASGTSTDTQYF
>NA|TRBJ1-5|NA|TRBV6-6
TGTGCCAGCAGGCCTCAGGGTCTAGATCAGCCCCAGCATTTT
CASRPQGLDQPQHF
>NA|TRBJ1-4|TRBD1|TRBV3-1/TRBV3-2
TGTGCCAGCAGCCCCCCAGGGGGCCTGAGAAAACTGTTTTTT
CASSPPGGLRKLFF
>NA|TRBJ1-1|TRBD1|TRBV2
TGTGCCAGCAATGTGGACAGGTGGAACACTGAAGCTTTCTTT
CASNVDRWNTEAFF
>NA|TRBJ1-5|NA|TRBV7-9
TGTGCCAGCAGCTTACAGGATAATAGCAATCAGCCCCAGCATTTT
CASSLQDNSNQPQHF
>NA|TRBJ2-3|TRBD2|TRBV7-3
TGTGCCAGCTCCTATGGGGGACTAGCGGCGGCAGATACGCAGTATTTT
CASSYGGLAAADTQYF
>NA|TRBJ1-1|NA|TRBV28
TGTGCCAGCAGTTCATACAGCCGCTGGAACACTGAAGCTTTCTTT
CASSSYSRWNTEAFF
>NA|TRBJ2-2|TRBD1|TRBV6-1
TGTGCCAGCAGTGGGAGACAGGGGGGTTTAGCCGGGGAGCTGTTTTTT
CASSGRQGGLAGELFF
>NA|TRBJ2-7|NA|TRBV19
TGTGCCAGTAGCCTAAGACTAGGCGGGTACGAGCAGTACTTC
CASSLRLGGYEQYF
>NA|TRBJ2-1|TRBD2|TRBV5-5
TGTGCCAGCAGCTTTACACTAGCGGGACTCCTCAATGAGCAGTTCTTC
CASSFTLAGLLNEQFF
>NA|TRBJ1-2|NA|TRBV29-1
TGCAGCGTTGAACAACCCGCCGAGGGAGGCTACACCTTC
CSVEQPAEGGYTF
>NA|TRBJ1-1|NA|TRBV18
TGTGCCAGCTCACCACCCTCACTCCAACCTGAAGCTTTCTTT
CASSPPSLQPEAFF
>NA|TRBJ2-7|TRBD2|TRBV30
TGTGCCTGGAGCGGGGTAGCGGTGTGGCGGGAGGCAGCCTACGAGCAGTACTTC
CAWSGVAVWREAAYEQYF
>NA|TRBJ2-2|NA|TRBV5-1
TGCGCCAGCAGCTTGGCAGGGCTCGGGGAGCTGTTTTTT
CASSLAGLGELFF
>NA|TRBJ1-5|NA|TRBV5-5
TGTGCCAGCAGCTCTATAGACAGCGATCAGCCCCAGCATTTT
CASSSIDSDQPQHF
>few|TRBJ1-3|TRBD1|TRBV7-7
TGTGCTAGCAGCTTAGGACAGGGTGGCGGAAACACCATATATTTT
CASSLGQGGGNTIYF
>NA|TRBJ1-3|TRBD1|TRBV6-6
TGTGCCAGCAGCGGAAACAGGGGGACCTCTGGAAACACCATATATTTT
CASSGNRGTSGNTIYF
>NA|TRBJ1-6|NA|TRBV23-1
TGCGCCAGCAGTCACCCCTACCCTATGGGGAGTTATAATTCACCCCTCCACTTT
CASSHPYPMGSYNSPLHF
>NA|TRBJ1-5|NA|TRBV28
TGTGCCAGCAGCCCCGCCCGAACTCGGCAGCCCCAGCATTTT
CASSPARTRQPQHF
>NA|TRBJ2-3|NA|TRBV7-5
TGTGCCAGAAGCCCGGGCCCGGGACACTCCCGCACAGATACGCAGTATTTT
CARSPGPGHSRTDTQYF
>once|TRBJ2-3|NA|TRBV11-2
TGTGCCAGCAGCTCGTTAGCGGTAGCTGGAGATACGCAGTATTTT
CASSSLAVAGDTQYF
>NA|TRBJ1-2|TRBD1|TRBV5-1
TGCGCCAGCAGCCCGGGACAGGGAAACTATGGCTACACCTTC
CASSPGQGNYGYTF
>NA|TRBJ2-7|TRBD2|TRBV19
TGTGCCAGTAGTATTACACTAGCGGGAACCTACGAGCAGTACTTC
CASSITLAGTYEQYF
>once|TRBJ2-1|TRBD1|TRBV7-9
TGTGCCAGCAGCCCACAGGACAGGGGAGAGTTCTTC
CASSPQDRGEFF
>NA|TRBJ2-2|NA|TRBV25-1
TGTGCCAGCAGCCGACATACAGGGAACACCGGGGAGCTGTTTTTT
CASSRHTGNTGELFF
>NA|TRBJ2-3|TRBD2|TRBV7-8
TGTGCCAGCAGCTTAGCGCGGGTAGCGGGAGCCCTACACACCACAGATACGCAGTATTTT
CASSLARVAGALHTTDTQYF
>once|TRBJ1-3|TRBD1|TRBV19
TGTGCCAGTAGCGTTACAGGGGGCAACTCTGGAAACACCATATATTTT
CASSVTGGNSGNTIYF
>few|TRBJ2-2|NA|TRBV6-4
TGTGCCAGCAGTGATTCCTTCGGGGAGCTGTTTTTT
CASSDSFGELFF
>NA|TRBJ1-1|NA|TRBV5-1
TGCGCCAGCAGCTACGGACAGATGAACACTGAAGCTTTCTTT
CASSYGQMNTEAFF
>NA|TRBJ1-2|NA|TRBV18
TGTGCCAGCTCACCACGGGGGAGGACCCCAGAAAAAGGCTACACCTTC
CASSPRGRTPEKGYTF
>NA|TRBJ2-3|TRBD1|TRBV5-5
TGTGCCAGCAGCCTCGGACAGGGAGGAGTTCCGGATACGCAGTATTTT
CASSLGQGGVPDTQYF
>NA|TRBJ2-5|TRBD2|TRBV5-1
TGCGCCAGCAGCTTGGGACTAGCGGGAGAGACCCAGTACTTC
CASSLGLAGETQYF
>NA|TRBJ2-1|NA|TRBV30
TGTGCCTGGAAGTTGGGCCTGGGGCCTAACAATGAGCAGTTCTTC
CAWKLGLGPNNEQFF
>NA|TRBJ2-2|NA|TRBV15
TGTGCCACCAGCAGAGACAAGCGGACTCTCACCGGGGAGCTGTTTTTT
CATSRDKRTLTGELFF
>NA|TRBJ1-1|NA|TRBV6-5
TGTGCCAGCAGGCGGTGGCGGAACACTGAAGCTTTCTTT
CASRRWRNTEAFF
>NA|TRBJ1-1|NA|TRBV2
TGTGCCAGCAGCCTATCCGGGGAAGCTTTCTTT
CASSLSGEAFF
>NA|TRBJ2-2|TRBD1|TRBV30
TGTGCCTGGAGTCCCCCGGGACAGATCCTAGCCGGGGAGCTGTTTTTT
CAWSPPGQILAGELFF
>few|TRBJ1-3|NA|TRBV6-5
TGTGCCAGCAGCACAGGAAACACCATATATTTT
CASSTGNTIYF
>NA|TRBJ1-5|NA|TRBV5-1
TGCGCCAGCAGCTCTACAGGGACTCAGCCCCAGCATTTT
CASSSTGTQPQHF
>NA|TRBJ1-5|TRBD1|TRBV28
TGTGCCAGCAGAAAAGGACAGGGAGGAAAGCCCCAGCATTTT
CASRKGQGGKPQHF